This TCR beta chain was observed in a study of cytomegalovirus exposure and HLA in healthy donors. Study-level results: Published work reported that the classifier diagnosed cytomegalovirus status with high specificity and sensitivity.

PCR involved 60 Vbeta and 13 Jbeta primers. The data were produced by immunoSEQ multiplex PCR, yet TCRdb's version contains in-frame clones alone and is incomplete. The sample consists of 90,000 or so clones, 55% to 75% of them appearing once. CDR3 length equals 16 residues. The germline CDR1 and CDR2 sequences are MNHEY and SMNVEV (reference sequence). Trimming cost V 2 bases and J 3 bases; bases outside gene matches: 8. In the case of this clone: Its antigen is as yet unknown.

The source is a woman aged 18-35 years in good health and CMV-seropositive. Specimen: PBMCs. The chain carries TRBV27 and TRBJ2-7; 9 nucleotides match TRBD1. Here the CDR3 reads CASSLGITDRGYEQYF. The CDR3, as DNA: TGTGCCAGCAGTTTAGGAATTACGGACAGGGGCTACGAGCAGTACTTC.